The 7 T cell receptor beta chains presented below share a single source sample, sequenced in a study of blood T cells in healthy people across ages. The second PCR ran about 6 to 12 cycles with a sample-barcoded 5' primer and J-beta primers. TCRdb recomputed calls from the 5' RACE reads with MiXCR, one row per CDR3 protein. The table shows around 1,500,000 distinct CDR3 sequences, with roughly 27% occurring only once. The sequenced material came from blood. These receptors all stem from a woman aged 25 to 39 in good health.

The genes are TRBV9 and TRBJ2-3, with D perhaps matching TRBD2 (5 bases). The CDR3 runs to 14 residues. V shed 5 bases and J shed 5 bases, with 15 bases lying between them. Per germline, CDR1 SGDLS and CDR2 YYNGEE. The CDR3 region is CASSEGQVLDTQYF. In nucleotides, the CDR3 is TGTGCCAGCAGTGAGGGCCAGGTGTTAGATACGCAGTATTTT.

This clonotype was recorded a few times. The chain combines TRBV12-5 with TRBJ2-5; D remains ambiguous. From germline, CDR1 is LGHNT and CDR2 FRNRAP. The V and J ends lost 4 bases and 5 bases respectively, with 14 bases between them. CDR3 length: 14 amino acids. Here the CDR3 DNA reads TGTGCTAGTGGTTATTCCGGGTCGTCGGAGACCCAGTACTTC. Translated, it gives CASGYSGSSETQYF. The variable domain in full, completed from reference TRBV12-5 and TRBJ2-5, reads DARVTQTPRHKVTEMGQEVTMRCQPILGHNTVFWYRQTMMQGLELLAYFRNRAPLDDSGMPKDRFSAEMPDATLATLKIQPSEPRDSAVYFCASGYSGSSETQYFGPGTRLLVL.

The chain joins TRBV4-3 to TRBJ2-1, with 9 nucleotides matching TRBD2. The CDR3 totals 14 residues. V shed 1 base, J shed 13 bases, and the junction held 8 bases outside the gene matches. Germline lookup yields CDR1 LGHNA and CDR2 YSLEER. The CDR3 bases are TGCGCCAGCAGCCAAGTGGGCGGGAGGGCCCGTCAGTTCTTC. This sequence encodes CASSQVGGRARQFF.

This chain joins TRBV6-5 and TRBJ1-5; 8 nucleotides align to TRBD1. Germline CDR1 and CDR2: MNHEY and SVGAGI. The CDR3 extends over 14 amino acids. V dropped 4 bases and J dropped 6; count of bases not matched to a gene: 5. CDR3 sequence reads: CASSFRGQGQPQHF. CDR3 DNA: TGTGCCAGCAGTTTCAGGGGGCAGGGTCAGCCCCAGCATTTT.

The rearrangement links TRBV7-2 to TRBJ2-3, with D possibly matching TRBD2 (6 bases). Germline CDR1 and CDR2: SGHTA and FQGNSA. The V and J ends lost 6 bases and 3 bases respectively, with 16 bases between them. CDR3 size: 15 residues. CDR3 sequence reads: CASRAPGLLTDTQYF. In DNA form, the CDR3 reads TGTGCCAGCAGGGCCCCTGGACTACTAACAGATACGCAGTATTTT.

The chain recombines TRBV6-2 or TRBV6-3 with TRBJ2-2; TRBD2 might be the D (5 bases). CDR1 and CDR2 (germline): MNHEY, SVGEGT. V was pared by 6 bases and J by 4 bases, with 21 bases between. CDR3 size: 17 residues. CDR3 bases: TGTGCCAGCAGACAAGCCCAACCTGGACTGATCACCGGGGAGCTGTTTTTT. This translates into CASRQAQPGLITGELFF.

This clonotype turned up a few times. The CDR3 nucleotides read TGCGCCAGCAGACAACTAGCGGGCGACACCGGGGAGCTGTTTTTT. Encoded protein: CASRQLAGDTGELFF. The rearrangement uses TRBV5-1 and TRBJ2-2; 9 nucleotides match TRBD2. The CDR3 spans 15 residues. The V gene's germline CDR1 is SGHRS and CDR2 YFSETQ. J gave up 3 bases and V 5 bases, and 5 bases lay outside the gene matches.